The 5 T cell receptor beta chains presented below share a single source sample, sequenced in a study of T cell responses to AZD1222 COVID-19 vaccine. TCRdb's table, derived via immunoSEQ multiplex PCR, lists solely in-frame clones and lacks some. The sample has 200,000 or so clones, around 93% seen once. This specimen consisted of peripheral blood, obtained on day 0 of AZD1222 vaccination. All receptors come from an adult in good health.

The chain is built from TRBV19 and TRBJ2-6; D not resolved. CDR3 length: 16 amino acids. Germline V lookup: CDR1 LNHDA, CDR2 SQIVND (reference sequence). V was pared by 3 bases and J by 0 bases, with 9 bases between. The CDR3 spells CASSIAQFSGANVLTF. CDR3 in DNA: TGTGCCAGTAGTATTGCCCAATTCTCTGGGGCCAACGTCCTGACTTTC. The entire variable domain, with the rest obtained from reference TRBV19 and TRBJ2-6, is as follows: DGGITQSPKYLFRKEGQNVTLSCEQNLNHDAMYWYRQDPGQGLRLIYYSQIVNDFQKGDIAEGYSVSREKKESFPLTVTSAQKNPTAFYLCASSIAQFSGANVLTFGAGSRLTVL.

The CDR3 is CASNRKLPAYTF. The CDR3 nucleotides read TGTGCCAGCAATCGGAAGTTACCGGCTTACACCTTC. V usage is TRBV2 and J usage is TRBJ1-2; D is ambiguous. The V and J ends lost 7 bases and 11 bases respectively, with 17 bases between them. This CDR3 has 12 amino acids. Germline lookup yields CDR1 SNHLY and CDR2 FYNNEI.

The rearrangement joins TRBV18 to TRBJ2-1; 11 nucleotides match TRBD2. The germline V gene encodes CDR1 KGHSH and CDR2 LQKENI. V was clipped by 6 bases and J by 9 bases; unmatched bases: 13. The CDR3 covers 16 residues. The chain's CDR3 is CASSRGGTSGTSEQFF. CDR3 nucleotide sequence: TGTGCCAGCTCCCGGGGAGGGACTAGCGGCACAAGTGAGCAGTTCTTC. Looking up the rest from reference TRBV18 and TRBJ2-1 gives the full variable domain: NAGVMQNPRHLVRRRGQEARLRCSPMKGHSHVYWYRQLPEEGLKFMVYLQKENIIDESGMPKERFSAEFPKEGPSILRIQQVVRGDSAAYFCASSRGGTSGTSEQFFGPGTRLTVL.

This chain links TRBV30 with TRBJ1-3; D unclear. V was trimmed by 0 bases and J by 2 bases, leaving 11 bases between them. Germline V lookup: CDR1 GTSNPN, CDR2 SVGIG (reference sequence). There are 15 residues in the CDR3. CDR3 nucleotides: TGTGCCTGGAGTGTACGGCAGACAACTGGAAACACCATATATTTT. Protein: CAWSVRQTTGNTIYF.

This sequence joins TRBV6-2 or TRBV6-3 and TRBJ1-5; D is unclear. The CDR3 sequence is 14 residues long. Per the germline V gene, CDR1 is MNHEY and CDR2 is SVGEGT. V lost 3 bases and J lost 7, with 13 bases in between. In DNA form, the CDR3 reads TGTGCCAGCAGTTATTCTTCGGCGTGGCAGCCCCAGCATTTT. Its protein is CASSYSSAWQPQHF.